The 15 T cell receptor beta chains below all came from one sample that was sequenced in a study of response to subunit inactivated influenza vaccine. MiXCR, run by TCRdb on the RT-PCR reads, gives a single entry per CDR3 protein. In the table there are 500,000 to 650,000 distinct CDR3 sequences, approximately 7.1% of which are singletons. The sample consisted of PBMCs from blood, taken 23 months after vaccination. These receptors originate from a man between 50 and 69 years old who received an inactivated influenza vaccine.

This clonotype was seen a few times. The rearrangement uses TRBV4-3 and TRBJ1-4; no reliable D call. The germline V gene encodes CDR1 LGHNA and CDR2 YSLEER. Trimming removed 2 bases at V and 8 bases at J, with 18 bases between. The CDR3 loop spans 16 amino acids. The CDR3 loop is CASSQSSRVELEKLFF. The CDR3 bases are TGCGCCAGCAGCCAATCCTCTCGGGTGGAGTTAGAAAAACTGTTTTTT.

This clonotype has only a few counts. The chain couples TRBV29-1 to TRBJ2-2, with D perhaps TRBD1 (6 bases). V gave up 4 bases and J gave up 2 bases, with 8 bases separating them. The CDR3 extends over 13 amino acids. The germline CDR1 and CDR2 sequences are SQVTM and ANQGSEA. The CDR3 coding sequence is TGCAGCGTTGTAGGGGGAAACACCGGGGAGCTGTTTTTT. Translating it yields CSVVGGNTGELFF.

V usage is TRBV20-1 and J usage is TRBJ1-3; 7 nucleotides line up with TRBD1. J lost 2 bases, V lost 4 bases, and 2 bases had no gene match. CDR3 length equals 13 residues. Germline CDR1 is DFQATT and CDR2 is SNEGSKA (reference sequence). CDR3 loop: CSANRGTGNTIYF. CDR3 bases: TGCAGTGCTAACAGGGGAACTGGAAACACCATATATTTT.

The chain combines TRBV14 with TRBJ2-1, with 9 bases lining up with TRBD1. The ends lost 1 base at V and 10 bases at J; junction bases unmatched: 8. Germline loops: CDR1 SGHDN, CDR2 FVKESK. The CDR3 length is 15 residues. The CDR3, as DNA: TGTGCCAGCAGCCAAGTATACAGGGGGCGCTTAGAGCAGTTCTTC. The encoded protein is CASSQVYRGRLEQFF.

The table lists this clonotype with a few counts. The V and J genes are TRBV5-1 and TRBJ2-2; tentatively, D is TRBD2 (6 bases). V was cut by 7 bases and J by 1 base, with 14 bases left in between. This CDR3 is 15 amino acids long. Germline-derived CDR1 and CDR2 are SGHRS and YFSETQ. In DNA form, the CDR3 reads TGCGCCAGCGCTCCGGGACTTTTGAACACCGGGGAGCTGTTTTTT. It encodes CASAPGLLNTGELFF.

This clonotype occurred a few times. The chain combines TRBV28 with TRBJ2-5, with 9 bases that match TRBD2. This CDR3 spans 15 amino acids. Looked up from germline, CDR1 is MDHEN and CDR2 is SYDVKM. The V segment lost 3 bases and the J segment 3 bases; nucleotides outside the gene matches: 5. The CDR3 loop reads CASSLGGRAEETQYF. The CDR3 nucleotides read TGTGCCAGCAGTTTGGGCGGGAGGGCCGAAGAGACCCAGTACTTC.

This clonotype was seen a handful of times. CDR3 residues: CASRTAGVATNEKLFF. In DNA form, the CDR3 reads TGTGCCAGCAGGACCGCAGGGGTTGCAACTAATGAAAAACTGTTTTTT. The V and J genes are TRBV4-2 and TRBJ1-4; TRBD1 is a possible D gene (6 bases). CDR1 LGHNA and CDR2 YNFKEQ come from the germline V gene. The V and J ends lost 6 bases and 0 bases respectively, with 14 bases between them. The CDR3 consists of 16 residues.

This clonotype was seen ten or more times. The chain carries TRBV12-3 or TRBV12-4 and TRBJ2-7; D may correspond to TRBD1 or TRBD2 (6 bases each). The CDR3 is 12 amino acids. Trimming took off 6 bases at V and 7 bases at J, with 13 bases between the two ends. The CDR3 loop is CASSPGGGEQYF. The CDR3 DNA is TGTGCCAGCAGCCCAGGAGGGGGAGAGCAGTACTTC.

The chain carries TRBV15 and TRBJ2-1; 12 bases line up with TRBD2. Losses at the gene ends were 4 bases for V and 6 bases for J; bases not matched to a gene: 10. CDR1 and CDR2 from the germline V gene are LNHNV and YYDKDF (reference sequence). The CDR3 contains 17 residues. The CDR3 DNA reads TGTGCCACCAGCAAGGATGCTAGCGGGAGGGCCGGCAATGAGCAGTTCTTC. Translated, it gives CATSKDASGRAGNEQFF.

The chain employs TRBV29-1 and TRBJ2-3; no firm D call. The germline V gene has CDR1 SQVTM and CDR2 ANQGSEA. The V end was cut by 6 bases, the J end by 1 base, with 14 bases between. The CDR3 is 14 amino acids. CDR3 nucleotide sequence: TGCAGCGTGAATGGCGGAAAACGCACAGATACGCAGTATTTT. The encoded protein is CSVNGGKRTDTQYF.

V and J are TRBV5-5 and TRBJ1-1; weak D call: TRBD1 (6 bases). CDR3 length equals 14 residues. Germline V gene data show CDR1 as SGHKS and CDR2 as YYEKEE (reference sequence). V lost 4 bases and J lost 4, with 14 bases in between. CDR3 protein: CASSRTGLGTEAFF. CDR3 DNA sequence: TGTGCCAGCAGCCGTACAGGGTTGGGCACTGAAGCTTTCTTT.

CDR3 residues: CSVVRQGGMDGYTF. The CDR3 DNA follows: TGCAGCGTCGTTCGACAGGGGGGGATGGATGGCTACACCTTC. V usage is TRBV29-1 and J usage is TRBJ1-2, with 9 bases lining up with TRBD1. CDR3 length equals 14 residues. The ends lost 6 bases at V and 6 bases at J; junction bases unmatched: 11. Germline V CDR1 and CDR2: SQVTM, ANQGSEA.

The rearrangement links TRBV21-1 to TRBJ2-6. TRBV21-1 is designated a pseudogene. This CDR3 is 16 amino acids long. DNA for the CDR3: TGTGCCAGCAGCACTCAGCAGAGAGCTGGGGCCAACGTCCTGACTTTC. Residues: CASSTQQRAGANVLTF.

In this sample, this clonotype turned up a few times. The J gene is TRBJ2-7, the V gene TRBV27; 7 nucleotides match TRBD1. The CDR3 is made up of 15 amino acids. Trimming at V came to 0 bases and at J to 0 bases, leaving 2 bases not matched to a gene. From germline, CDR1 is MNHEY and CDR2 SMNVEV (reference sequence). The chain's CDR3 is CASSLSWDSSYEQYF. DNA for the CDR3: TGTGCCAGCAGTTTATCGTGGGACAGCTCCTACGAGCAGTACTTC.

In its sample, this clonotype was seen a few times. The DNA of the CDR3 is TGTGCCATCAGTGAGTCGATGGTAGCAGGAAACACCATATATTTT. Translated: CAISESMVAGNTIYF. The chain is built from TRBV10-3 and TRBJ1-3, with unresolved D. Germline assignment: CDR1 ENHRY and CDR2 SYGVKD. V lost 0 bases to trimming and J lost 4 bases, with 10 bases between them. This CDR3 comprises 15 residues.